This T cell receptor (beta chain) appears in the sequencing data of a study of blood T cell repertoires in COVID-19. In the source study's methods: Reference gene primer amplification gave estimated nucleated cell counts. Produced via immunoSEQ multiplex PCR; TCRdb's table is partial and in-frame only. The V and J calls and clone size are taken from that table; D and trimming were inferred from the DNA. The table has about 120,000 clones, around 80% seen once. This clone came up a few times. V was clipped by 2 bases and J by 8 bases, with 16 bases between them. The germline V gene encodes CDR1 PRHDT and CDR2 FYEKMQ (reference sequence). This CDR3 region has 16 residues.

The source is a man between 65 and 79 years old with acute or convalescent COVID-19. Sequenced material: peripheral blood. The chain has TRBV13 and TRBJ1-6; unclear D gene. CDR3 amino acids: CASSLPGPNGDSPLHF. The CDR3, as DNA: TGTGCCAGCAGCTTACCCGGACCAAACGGGGATTCACCCCTCCACTTT.